Below are 12 T cell receptor beta chains sequenced from a single sample in a study of cytomegalovirus exposure and HLA in healthy donors. The PCR had 60 Vbeta and 13 Jbeta primers. Profiling relied on immunoSEQ multiplex PCR, and the TCRdb table lists in-frame clones only, not all of them. The sample holds nearly 70,000 clones, 74% seen once. The sequenced sample was PBMCs. The receptors were sampled from a woman aged 55-75 years in good health and CMV-seropositive.

This clone appeared a few times. The rearrangement links TRBV6-6 to TRBJ1-1; D remains ambiguous. The V gene lost 4 bases and the J gene lost 5 bases, with 14 bases spanning the gap. The CDR3 loop spans 14 amino acids. Germline CDR1 MNHNY, CDR2 SVGAGI (reference sequence). The CDR3 here is CASSSRTGRTEAFF. CDR3 in DNA: TGTGCCAGCAGTTCCCGGACTGGTCGGACTGAAGCTTTCTTT.

V usage is TRBV29-1 and J usage is TRBJ2-1; weak D call: TRBD2 (5 bases). The V end was cut by 4 bases, the J end by 4 bases, with 11 bases between. The germline V gene has CDR1 SQVTM and CDR2 ANQGSEA. The CDR3 is 13 amino acids. CDR3 DNA: TGCAGCGTTGCTGGACTGACATACAATGAGCAGTTCTTC. It is translated as CSVAGLTYNEQFF.

This clone was counted between two and nine times. The chain is built from TRBV6-1 and TRBJ1-5, with a weak D call TRBD1 (6 bases). The V end was cut by 7 bases, the J end by 3 bases, with 13 bases between. This CDR3 contains 14 residues. Germline CDR1 MNHNS, CDR2 SASEGT. CDR3 loop: CASILQGNNQPQHF. CDR3 in DNA: TGTGCCAGCATTTTACAGGGTAACAATCAGCCCCAGCATTTT.

The rearrangement uses TRBV5-4 and TRBJ1-2; D is perhaps TRBD1 (6 bases). Trimming cost V 4 bases and J 1 base, with 14 bases left between them. Per the germline V gene, CDR1 is SGHNT and CDR2 is YYREEE (reference sequence). The CDR3 contains 15 residues. The chain's CDR3 is CASSTRQAFNYGYTF. The DNA for the CDR3 is TGTGCCAGCAGCACTAGACAGGCCTTTAACTATGGCTACACCTTC. The full variable domain, rest sourced from reference TRBV5-4 and TRBJ1-2, is ETGVTQSPTHLIKTRGQQVTLRCSSQSGHNTVSWYQQALGQGPQFIFQYYREEENGRGNFPPRFSGLQFPNYSSELNVNALELDDSALYLCASSTRQAFNYGYTFGSGTRLTVV.

V gene TRBV15 combines with J gene TRBJ1-5; tentatively, D is TRBD1 (6 bases). V lost 7 bases and J 5 bases, leaving 24 bases between the germline ends. Germline CDR1 LNHNV, CDR2 YYDKDF (reference sequence). This CDR3 region has 17 residues. CDR3 DNA: TGTGCCACCACCTTCGGAGAGGGCAGGGGCCCATATCAGCCCCAGCATTTT. Translation gives CATTFGEGRGPYQPQHF.

The rearrangement joins TRBV5-1 to TRBJ1-3; 7 bases align to TRBD1. The length of the CDR3 is 14 residues. Germline CDR1 and CDR2: SGHRS and YFSETQ. The V gene end was trimmed by 0 bases and the J gene end by 4 bases; junction bases not matched to a gene: 1. Here the CDR3 DNA reads TGCGCCAGCAGCTTGGAGGGACAGGGAAACACCATATATTTT. It encodes CASSLEGQGNTIYF.

The chain employs TRBV15 and TRBJ2-3, with D possibly matching TRBD1 (5 bases). The CDR3 loop spans 15 amino acids. Germline assignment: CDR1 LNHNV and CDR2 YYDKDF (reference sequence). Trimming shortened V by 5 bases and J by 6 bases, and 18 bases separated the two germline ends. Written as DNA, the CDR3 is TGTGCCACCAGCGGACAAACCGGGCCCACGGATACGCAGTATTTT. Translation gives CATSGQTGPTDTQYF.

The gene calls are TRBV5-4 and TRBJ1-2; 7 bases match TRBD1. The CDR3 consists of 15 residues. V dropped 3 bases and J dropped 8; count of bases not matched to a gene: 13. Germline CDR1 is SGHNT and CDR2 is YYREEE (reference sequence). In nucleotides, the CDR3 is TGTGCCAGCAGCTCTTCCCCCGGGACAGTCTTGGGCTACACCTTC. Amino acids: CASSSSPGTVLGYTF. The full variable domain, with the rest looked up from reference TRBV5-4 and TRBJ1-2, is ETGVTQSPTHLIKTRGQQVTLRCSSQSGHNTVSWYQQALGQGPQFIFQYYREEENGRGNFPPRFSGLQFPNYSSELNVNALELDDSALYLCASSSSPGTVLGYTFGSGTRLTVV.

The chain links TRBV2 to TRBJ2-1, with 7 bases aligning to TRBD1. J lost 7 bases, V lost 4 bases, and 7 bases had no gene match. This CDR3 contains 14 residues. Germline assignment: CDR1 SNHLY and CDR2 FYNNEI. The CDR3 protein is CASSVLQGVNEQFF. As DNA, the CDR3 is TGTGCCAGCAGTGTATTGCAGGGGGTAAATGAGCAGTTCTTC.

In the case of this clone: Other DNA sequences in the same sample also yield this CDR3. The chain uses TRBV18 and TRBJ2-1; 9 bases agree with TRBD2. Germline CDR1 reads KGHSH; CDR2 reads LQKENI. The CDR3 spans 15 residues. J gave up 8 bases and V 2 bases, and 7 bases lay outside the gene matches. CDR3 DNA: TGTGCCAGCTCACCATGGCGGGAGGGCCGCGATGAGCAGTTCTTC. It translates to CASSPWREGRDEQFF.

This clone appeared once. V gene TRBV10-1 combines with J gene TRBJ1-1, with 7 bases that match TRBD1. In germline, CDR1 is WNHNN, CDR2 SYGVQD (reference sequence). The trim removed 3 bases at V and 4 bases at J, leaving 5 bases unmatched. The CDR3 has 14 amino acids. The CDR3 sequence: CASSDHRGITEAFF. Here the CDR3 DNA reads TGCGCCAGCAGTGATCACAGGGGAATCACTGAAGCTTTCTTT.

The rearrangement links TRBV30 to TRBJ2-4; TRBD2 might be the D (5 bases). The germline CDR1 and CDR2 sequences are GTSNPN and SVGIG (reference sequence). V gave up 0 bases and J gave up 3 bases, with 12 bases separating them. There are 15 residues in the CDR3. Written as DNA, the CDR3 is TGTGCCTGGAGTGTACGAGGGAGCTACAAAAACATTCAGTACTTC. It codes for CAWSVRGSYKNIQYF.